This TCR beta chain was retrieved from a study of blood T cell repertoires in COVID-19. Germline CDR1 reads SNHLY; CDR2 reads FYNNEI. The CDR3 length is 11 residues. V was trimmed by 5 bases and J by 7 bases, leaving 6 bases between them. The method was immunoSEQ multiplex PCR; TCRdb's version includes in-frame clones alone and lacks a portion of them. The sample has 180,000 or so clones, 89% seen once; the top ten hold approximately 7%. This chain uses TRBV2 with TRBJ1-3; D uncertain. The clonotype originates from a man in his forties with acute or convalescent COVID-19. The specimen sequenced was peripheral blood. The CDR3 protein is CASSMRNTIYF. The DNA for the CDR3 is TGTGCCAGCAGTATGCGGAACACCATATATTTT.